The 9 T cell receptor gamma chains reported below all come from one sample, sequenced in a study of γδ T cells in repeated Plasmodium falciparum infection. TCRdb reanalysed the multiplex PCR reads via CATT. The table has more than 4,500 gamma-chain clones, roughly 3.5% seen once. Flow sorting of PBMC yielded separate Vgamma9/Vdelta2+ and Vdelta2-negative gammadelta T cell populations for bulk repertoire analysis. Material: gamma-delta T cells from blood. These receptors came from a pool of human donors (malaria-infected and uninfected, not separated).

In regard to this clone: TCRdb assigns this DNA the protein of a much larger clone, which departs from its translation at residue 8; this likely reflects a read error, and the protein shown comes from translating the DNA. The CDR3 region is CALWEVRLGELGKKIKVF. DNA of the CDR3: TGTGCCTTGTGGGAGGTGCGATTGGGGGAGTTGGGCAAAAAAATCAAGGTATTT. The gene calls are TRGV9 and TRGJP. Because TCRdb records no J gene, it was assigned here through a match of the DNA to germline. CDR3 length: 18 amino acids. V lost 0 bases, J lost 7 bases, and 9 bases stayed unmatched. Germline V gene data show CDR1 as GITISATS and CDR2 as ISYDGTV (reference sequence).

This clone has at least ten counts. Other DNA sequences in the same sample also yield this CDR3. The rearrangement joins TRGV9 to TRGJP. The J gene, missing from TCRdb, was assigned here through DNA to germline matching. The CDR3 contains 19 residues. V dropped 2 bases and J dropped 4; count of bases not matched to a gene: 11. The germline gives CDR1 GITISATS, CDR2 ISYDGTV (reference sequence). The CDR3: CALWEGGERQELGKKIKVF. Written as DNA, the CDR3 is TGTGCCTTGTGGGAGGGAGGGGAAAGACAAGAGTTGGGCAAAAAAATCAAGGTATTT.

Regarding this clone: A far larger clone is just one base off, so this is likely a read error. The DNA is omitted, as the CDR3 cannot be located on it reliably, and the CDR3 follows TCRdb's listing. No J gene was assigned, while the V gene was called as TRGV8. The CDR3 length equals 32 residues, ends included. The germline CDR1 and CDR2 sequences are VENAVY and YDSYNSRV. CDR3 protein: CATWDGDFIIRNSLAVEQHLLSQVSIGRIQHF.

About this clone itself: The protein recorded in TCRdb matches a much larger clone and deviates from this DNA's translation at residue 10, suggesting a read error; the protein here is obtained by translating the DNA. The gene calls are TRGV9 and TRGJP. This CDR3 region has 16 residues. After removal of 0 bases from V and 14 bases from J, the junction contained 10 bases not matched to a gene. The germline CDR1 and CDR2 sequences are GITISATS and ISYDGTV (reference sequence). CDR3 nucleotide sequence: TGTGCCTTGTGGGAGGTGCTTATGGTGAGCAAAAAAATCAAGGTATTT. Protein: CALWEVLMVSKKIKVF.

Note on this clone: The TCRdb protein, from a much larger clone, departs from this DNA's translation at residue 11, likely by read error; the protein shown derives from the DNA. The V and J genes are TRGV9 and TRGJP. TCRdb carries no J gene annotation; the J gene was assigned here by matching the DNA with germline. This CDR3 is built from 17 residues. The germline V gene encodes CDR1 GITISATS and CDR2 ISYDGTV (reference sequence). The CDR3 region has the DNA TGTGCCTTGTGGGAGCAAAGGCAAGAGTTGAGCAAAAAAATCAAGGTATTT. This sequence encodes CALWEQRQELSKKIKVF.

In its sample, this clone was seen a few times. TCRdb has a much larger clone's protein, which differs at residue 6 from the translation of this DNA, likely because of a read error; what is shown is the protein translated from the DNA. V usage is TRGV9 and J usage is TRGJP. TCRdb lists no J gene, so it was determined here by aligning the DNA to germline. Losses at the gene ends were 3 bases for V and 9 bases for J; bases not matched to a gene: 8. Germline loops: CDR1 GITISATS, CDR2 ISYDGTV (reference sequence). The CDR3 totals 16 residues. CDR3 loop: CALWECKVLGKKIKVF. In DNA form, the CDR3 reads TGTGCCTTGTGGGAGTGTAAAGTGTTGGGCAAAAAAATCAAGGTATTT.

This clone has just a few counts. The protein TCRdb gives is from a much larger clone and does not agree with this DNA's translation at residue 11, likely a read error; the protein shown here comes from the DNA. The chain links TRGV9 to TRGJP. TCRdb carries no J gene annotation; the J gene was assigned here by matching the DNA with germline. CDR1 is GITISATS, CDR2 ISYDGTV, per germline (reference sequence). The length of the CDR3 is 17 residues. The CDR3 is CALWEAGEELSKKIKVF. Here the CDR3 DNA reads TGTGCCTTGTGGGAGGCGGGAGAAGAGTTGAGCAAAAAAATCAAGGTATTT.

Worth noting for this clone: A far larger clone is a single base away, which makes a read error likely. The same CDR3 also results from other DNA sequences found in this sample. The V call is TRGV9, the J call TRGJP. TCRdb offers no J gene call, so here the DNA was matched to germline to obtain one. V shed 2 bases, J shed 7 bases, and the junction held 8 bases outside the gene matches. Germline V gene sequence: CDR1 GITISATS, CDR2 ISYDGTV (reference sequence). This CDR3 is 17 amino acids long. The CDR3 nucleotides read TGTGCCTTGTGGGAGGGAGAACAGGAGTTGGGCAAAAAAATCAAGGTATTT. The encoded protein is CALWEGEQELGKKIKVF.

Of note for this clone: The protein TCRdb gives is from a much larger clone and does not agree with this DNA's translation at residue 12, likely a read error; the protein shown here comes from the DNA. The J gene is TRGJP1, the V gene TRGV4. CDR1 and CDR2 (germline): EGSTGY, YDSYTSSV. The CDR3 sequence is 18 residues long. The CDR3 DNA is TGTGCCACCTGGGACGGCCTACTTTCTTATACCTCTGGTTGGTTCAAGATATTT. It encodes CATWDGLLSYTSGWFKIF.